Following are 11 T cell receptor beta chains from one sample sequenced in a study of T cells in tumors after PD-1 blockade. Here immunoSEQ multiplex PCR was the method, and the copy in TCRdb shows in-frame clones only, minus some. The top ten hold 4.7% of the sample, which has approximately 60,000 clones, over 65% seen once. The sample in question was PBMCs, obtained after anti-PD-1 treatment. The source of these receptors is a human donor with basal cell carcinoma.

The chain combines TRBV23-1 with TRBJ2-3, with 9 nucleotides matching TRBD2. TRBV23-1 is classed as an ORF, of uncertain function. V was clipped by 3 bases and J by 1 base; unmatched bases: 20. The CDR3 covers 21 residues. The DNA of the CDR3 is TGCGCCAGCAGTCATGGCCTGAGCAGAACATTAGCGGGGGCCCGCACAGATACGCAGTATTTT. The encoded protein is CASSHGLSRTLAGARTDTQYF.

At least ten counts were recorded for this clone. This sequence joins TRBV3-1 (or the pseudogene TRBV3-2) and TRBJ2-2; TRBD1 matches at 9 bases. CDR1 is LGHDT and CDR2 is YNNKEL in the germline V gene (reference sequence). This CDR3 has 16 residues. With 1 base clipped from V and 5 bases from J, the junction kept 5 bases outside the gene matches. The CDR3 reads CASSQATGGWTGELFF. CDR3 coding DNA: TGTGCCAGCAGCCAAGCAACAGGGGGCTGGACCGGGGAGCTGTTTTTT.

The rearrangement uses TRBV5-6 and TRBJ1-1; D not resolved. Trimming pared 4 bases from V and 1 base from J, leaving 11 bases between. The CDR3 covers 14 residues. Looked up from germline, CDR1 is SGHDT and CDR2 is YYEEEE. The CDR3 spells CASSLHGPNTEAFF. CDR3 bases: TGTGCCAGCAGCCTTCACGGACCGAACACTGAAGCTTTCTTT.

V usage is TRBV3-1 (or the pseudogene TRBV3-2) and J usage is TRBJ1-1; the match to TRBD1 covers 12 bases. Germline V CDR1 and CDR2: LGHDT, YNNKEL (reference sequence). The CDR3 has 17 amino acids. After removal of 4 bases from V and 4 bases from J, the junction contained 10 bases not matched to a gene. The CDR3 coding sequence is TGTGCCAGCAGCCGAACCGGGACAGGGGGCAGTAGCACTGAAGCTTTCTTT. It encodes CASSRTGTGGSSTEAFF.

The CDR3 reads CASSFPPGGSDNEQFF. CDR3 in DNA: TGCGCCAGCAGCTTTCCCCCAGGAGGGTCCGACAATGAGCAGTTCTTC. This chain uses TRBV5-1 with TRBJ2-1, with a weak D call TRBD2 (6 bases). Trimming cost V 2 bases and J 5 bases, with 17 bases left between them. Germline-derived CDR1 and CDR2 are SGHRS and YFSETQ. The CDR3 extends over 16 amino acids.

This CDR3 is CASSEAGLGGETQYF. CDR3 bases: TGTGCCAGCAGTGAAGCGGGACTCGGAGGGGAGACCCAGTACTTC. The gene calls are TRBV6-1 and TRBJ2-5; D perhaps matches TRBD2 (6 bases). V was cut by 0 bases and J by 5 bases, with 13 bases left in between. The CDR3 is made up of 15 amino acids. Germline V lookup: CDR1 MNHNS, CDR2 SASEGT.

V usage is TRBV29-1 and J usage is TRBJ1-4, with a weak D call TRBD1 (5 bases). V shed 7 bases and J shed 3 bases, with 15 bases lying between them. The germline V gene has CDR1 SQVTM and CDR2 ANQGSEA. This CDR3 has 14 amino acids. The DNA for the CDR3 is TGCAGCGCCCACGGTGGGGGACCTAATGAAAAACTGTTTTTT. It codes for CSAHGGGPNEKLFF.

V gene TRBV19 combines with J gene TRBJ1-2, with unresolved D. Trimming shortened V by 1 base and J by 2 bases, and 14 bases separated the two germline ends. The length of the CDR3 is 16 residues. Germline-derived CDR1 and CDR2 are LNHDA and SQIVND (reference sequence). CDR3 loop: CASSIGLGQINYGYTF. The CDR3 DNA reads as TGTGCCAGTAGTATAGGTTTAGGGCAGATCAACTATGGCTACACCTTC.

The chain joins TRBV9 to TRBJ2-1, with TRBD2 matching over 10 bases. CDR1 is SGDLS and CDR2 is YYNGEE in the germline V gene. This CDR3 region has 16 residues. V shed 3 bases and J 5 bases; nucleotides not matched to a gene: 8. CDR3 sequence reads: CASSATWLAGDNEQFF. The DNA of the CDR3 is TGTGCCAGCAGCGCAACGTGGCTAGCGGGGGACAATGAGCAGTTCTTC.

This clone has more than one count but fewer than ten. J is TRBJ1-6 and V is TRBV19, with 7 nucleotides matching TRBD1. The CDR3 runs 15 residues. After removal of 5 bases from V and 7 bases from J, the junction contained 8 bases not matched to a gene. Germline V gene lookup returns CDR1 LNHDA and CDR2 SQIVND (reference sequence). CDR3 sequence reads: CASSLLGGLNSPLHF. CDR3 nucleotides: TGTGCCAGTAGTCTTCTAGGGGGCTTGAATTCACCCCTCCACTTT.

The chain combines TRBV21-1 with TRBJ1-2; the table's D call, TRBD1, has no DNA check behind it. TRBV21-1 represents a pseudogene. The CDR3 sequence is 14 residues long. CDR3 sequence: CASSNSTGNYGYTF. The CDR3 coding sequence is TGTGCCAGCAGCAACTCTACAGGGAACTATGGCTACACCTTC.